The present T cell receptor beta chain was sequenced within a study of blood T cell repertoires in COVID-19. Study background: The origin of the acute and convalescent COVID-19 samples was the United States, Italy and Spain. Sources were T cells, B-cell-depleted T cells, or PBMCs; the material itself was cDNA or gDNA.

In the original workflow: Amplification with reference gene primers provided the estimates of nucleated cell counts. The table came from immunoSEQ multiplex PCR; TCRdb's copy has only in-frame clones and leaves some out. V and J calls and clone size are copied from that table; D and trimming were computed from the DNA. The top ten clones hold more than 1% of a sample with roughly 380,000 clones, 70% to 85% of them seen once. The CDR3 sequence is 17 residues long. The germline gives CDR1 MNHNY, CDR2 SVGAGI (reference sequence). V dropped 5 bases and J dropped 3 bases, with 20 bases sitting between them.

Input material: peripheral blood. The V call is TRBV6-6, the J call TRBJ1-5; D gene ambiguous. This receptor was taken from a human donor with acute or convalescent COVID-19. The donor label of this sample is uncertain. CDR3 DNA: TGTGCCAGCAGTCTCCGGACTCCTATTATCTCCAATCAGCCCCAGCATTTT. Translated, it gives CASSLRTPIISNQPQHF.